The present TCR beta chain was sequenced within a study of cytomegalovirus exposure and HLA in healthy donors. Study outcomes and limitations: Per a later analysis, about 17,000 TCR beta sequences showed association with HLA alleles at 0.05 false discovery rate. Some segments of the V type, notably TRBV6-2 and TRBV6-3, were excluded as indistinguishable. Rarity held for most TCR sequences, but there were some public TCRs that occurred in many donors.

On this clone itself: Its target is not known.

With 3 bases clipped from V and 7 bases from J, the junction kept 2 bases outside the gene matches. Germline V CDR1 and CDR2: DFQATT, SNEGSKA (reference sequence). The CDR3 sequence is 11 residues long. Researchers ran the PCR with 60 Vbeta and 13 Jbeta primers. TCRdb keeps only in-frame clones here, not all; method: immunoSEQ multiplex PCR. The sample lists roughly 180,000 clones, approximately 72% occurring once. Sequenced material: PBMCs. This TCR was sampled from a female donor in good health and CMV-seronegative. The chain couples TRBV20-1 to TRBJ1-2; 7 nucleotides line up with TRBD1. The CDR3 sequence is CSASGTAGYTF. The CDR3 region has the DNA TGCAGTGCTAGCGGGACAGCTGGCTACACCTTC.